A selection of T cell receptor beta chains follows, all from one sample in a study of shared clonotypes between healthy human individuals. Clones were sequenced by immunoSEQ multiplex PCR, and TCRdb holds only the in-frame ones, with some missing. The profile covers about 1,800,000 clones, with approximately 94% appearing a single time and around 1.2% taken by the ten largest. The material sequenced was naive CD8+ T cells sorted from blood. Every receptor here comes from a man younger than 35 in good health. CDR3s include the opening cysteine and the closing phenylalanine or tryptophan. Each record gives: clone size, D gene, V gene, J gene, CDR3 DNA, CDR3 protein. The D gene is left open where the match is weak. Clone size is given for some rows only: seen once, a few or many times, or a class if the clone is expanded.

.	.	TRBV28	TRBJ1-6	TGTGCCAGCAGTTTTAGGGGGGGCGGTTCACCCCTCCACTTT	CASSFRGGGSPLHF
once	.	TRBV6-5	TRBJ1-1	TGTGCCAGCAGATCCCCTTTGGCTGAAGCTTTCTTT	CASRSPLAEAFF
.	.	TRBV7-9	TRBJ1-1	TGTGCCAGCAGCTTAGTAGACAGTCCAACGAACACTGAAGCTTTCTTT	CASSLVDSPTNTEAFF
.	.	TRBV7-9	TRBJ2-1	TGTGCCAGCAGCCCCCCGCGGTACGATGAGCAGTTCTTC	CASSPPRYDEQFF
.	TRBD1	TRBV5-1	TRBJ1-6	TGCGCCAGCAGCTTGGCCTGGACAGGGGGCAAAGATTCACCCCTCCACTTT	CASSLAWTGGKDSPLHF
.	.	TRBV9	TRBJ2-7	TGTGCCAGCAGCGTTTACCCCGGGGACTACGAGCAGTACTTC	CASSVYPGDYEQYF
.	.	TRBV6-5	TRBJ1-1	TGTGCCAGCAGTCTCGGGACCCTGAACACTGAAGCTTTCTTT	CASSLGTLNTEAFF
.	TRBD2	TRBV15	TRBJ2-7	TGTGCCACCAGCAGGGGACTAGCTTCCTACGAGCAGTACTTC	CATSRGLASYEQYF
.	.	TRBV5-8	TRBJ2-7	TGTGCCAGCAGCCTAGGGTATAGGGAGTCTTACGAGCAGTACTTC	CASSLGYRESYEQYF
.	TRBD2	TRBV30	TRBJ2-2	TGTGCCTCCCCCGAACTAGCGGGAGGGCCCACCGGGGAGCTGTTTTTT	CASPELAGGPTGELFF
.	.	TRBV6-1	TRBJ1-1	TGTGCCAGCGAGAGGTTCACTGAAGCTTTCTTT	CASERFTEAFF
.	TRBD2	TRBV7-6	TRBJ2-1	TGTGCCAGCAGCTCCCCGGCTAGCGGGAGGGCCGGTGAGCAGTTCTTC	CASSSPASGRAGEQFF
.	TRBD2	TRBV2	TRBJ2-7	TGTGCCAGCAGTGAAGCGGGACTAGCGGCGGGGGAGCAGTACTTC	CASSEAGLAAGEQYF
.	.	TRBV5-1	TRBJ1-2	TGCGCCAGCAGCTTGGAGCCCTTCTATGGCTACACCTTC	CASSLEPFYGYTF
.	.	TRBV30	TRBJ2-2	TGTGCCTGGAGTGAGGGGCCCGGGGAGCTGTTTTTT	CAWSEGPGELFF
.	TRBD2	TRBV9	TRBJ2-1	TGTGCCAGCAGCTTATCCACCAGCGGGAGCTCCTACAATGAGCAGTTCTTC	CASSLSTSGSSYNEQFF
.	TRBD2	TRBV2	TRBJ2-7	TGTGCCAGCAGTATTTCCGGGACTAGCGTTTCCTACGAGCAGTACTTC	CASSISGTSVSYEQYF
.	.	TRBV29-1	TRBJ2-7	TGCAGCGTTGAAGGGGACTCCTACGAGCAGTACTTC	CSVEGDSYEQYF
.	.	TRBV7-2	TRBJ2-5	TGTGCCAGCAGTCTCGAGACCCAGTACTTC	CASSLETQYF
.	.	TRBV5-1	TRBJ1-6	TGCGCCAGCAAAGTGACACCGACTATATATAATTCACCCCTCCACTTT	CASKVTPTIYNSPLHF
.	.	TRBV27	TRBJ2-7	TGTGCCAGCAGAAGAAACCCCCCGGAGCCCTACGAGCAGTACTTC	CASRRNPPEPYEQYF
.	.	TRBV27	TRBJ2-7	TGTGCCAGCAGTCTTTCTTCAGGGGGGATACACGAGCAGTACTTC	CASSLSSGGIHEQYF
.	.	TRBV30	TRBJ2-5	TGTGCCTGGAGTGTACTGTCGGTCCTAGCGAATTACCTAGAGACCCAGTACTTC	CAWSVLSVLANYLETQYF
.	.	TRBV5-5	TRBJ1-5	TGTGCCAGCAGCTTGGATCGGGCAGGAGGCAATCAGCCCCAGCATTTT	CASSLDRAGGNQPQHF
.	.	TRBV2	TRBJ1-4	TGTGCCAGCAGCGGGTATGGGGAAAAACTGTTTTTT	CASSGYGEKLFF
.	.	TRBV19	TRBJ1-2	TGTGCCAGTAGTATAGAGGGGTCCGGGCTCTATGGCTACACCTTC	CASSIEGSGLYGYTF
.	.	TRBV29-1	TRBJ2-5	TGCAGCGGCACAGGGTGGGGTCAAGAGACCCAGTACTTC	CSGTGWGQETQYF
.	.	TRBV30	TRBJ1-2	TGTGCCTGGAGTGGAGACAGCCGAAGTCCCTTC	CAWSGDSRSPF
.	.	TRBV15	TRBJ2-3	TGTGCCACCAGCGGATCATTACAGGGACTCTTGACAGATACGCAGTATTTT	CATSGSLQGLLTDTQYF
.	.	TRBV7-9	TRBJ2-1	TGTGCCAGCAGCTGGGGATTTGGGGACTACAATGAGCAGTTCTTC	CASSWGFGDYNEQFF
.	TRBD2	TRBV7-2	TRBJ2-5	TGTGCCAGCAGCTCATTAGCGGGAGGGCAAGAGACCCAGTACTTC	CASSSLAGGQETQYF
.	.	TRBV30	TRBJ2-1	TGTGCCTGGAGTGTGGGGTTAAGGGAGCAGTTCTTC	CAWSVGLREQFF